The rows below give T cell receptor beta chains drawn from one sample of a study of T cells after yellow fever vaccination. TCRdb redid the calling of the 5' RACE reads with MiXCR, one entry per CDR3 protein. The profile shows about 240,000 distinct CDR3 sequences, 3.6% of them singletons. Material: PBMCs, obtained 15 days after the yellow fever booster vaccination. Every receptor here comes from a man aged 18 to 29 who received the YFV17D yellow fever vaccine. Each CDR3 is given with its conserved first and last residue. D genes are given only for firm matches. Clone size is given for some rows only: seen once, a few or many times, or a class if the clone is expanded.

cdr3_aa: CASSSRLAAQETQYF
cdr3_nt: TGTGCCAGCAGCTCGAGACTAGCGGCCCAAGAGACCCAGTACTTC
d_call: TRBD2
v_call: TRBV5-6
j_call: TRBJ2-5
clone_size: many

cdr3_aa: CASSLLPGRGSGEQYF
cdr3_nt: TGTGCCAGCAGTCTCCTCCCAGGGAGGGGTTCAGGCGAGCAGTACTTC
d_call: TRBD2
v_call: TRBV6-5
j_call: TRBJ2-7
clone_size: many

cdr3_aa: CASSQDVPTRSDTQYF
cdr3_nt: TGCGCCAGCAGCCAAGATGTGCCCACTCGTTCAGATACGCAGTATTTT
d_call: .
v_call: TRBV4-1
j_call: TRBJ2-3
clone_size: many

cdr3_aa: CASSLLAGGPWTGELFF
cdr3_nt: TGTGCCAGTAGTCTATTAGCGGGGGGGCCCTGGACCGGGGAGCTGTTTTTT
d_call: TRBD2
v_call: TRBV19
j_call: TRBJ2-2
clone_size: many

cdr3_aa: CASSFGGGEANVLTF
cdr3_nt: TGTGCCAGCAGTTTTGGGGGGGGGGAGGCCAACGTCCTGACTTTC
d_call: TRBD2
v_call: TRBV12-3/TRBV12-4
j_call: TRBJ2-6
clone_size: few

cdr3_aa: CASSLEAISPLHF
cdr3_nt: TGCGCCAGCAGCTTGGAGGCCATTTCACCCCTCCACTTT
d_call: .
v_call: TRBV5-1
j_call: TRBJ1-6
clone_size: many

cdr3_aa: CASSQDIAGGREQFF
cdr3_nt: TGTGCCAGCAGCCAAGATATCGCGGGGGGGCGTGAGCAGTTCTTC
d_call: TRBD2
v_call: TRBV3-1
j_call: TRBJ2-1
clone_size: many

cdr3_aa: CASGGGPRGAEAFF
cdr3_nt: TGCGCCAGCGGGGGGGGACCTCGAGGGGCTGAAGCTTTCTTT
d_call: .
v_call: TRBV4-1
j_call: TRBJ1-1
clone_size: .

cdr3_aa: CASNNRGGRGETQYF
cdr3_nt: TGTGCCAGCAATAATCGCGGGGGCCGAGGAGAGACCCAGTACTTC
d_call: .
v_call: TRBV2
j_call: TRBJ2-5
clone_size: few

cdr3_aa: CASNPGDSPGEKLFF
cdr3_nt: TGTGCCAGCAACCCAGGGGACAGCCCCGGTGAAAAACTGTTTTTT
d_call: TRBD1
v_call: TRBV7-9
j_call: TRBJ1-4
clone_size: many

cdr3_aa: CASKTTYRDEETQYF
cdr3_nt: TGTGCCAGCAAAACTACTTACAGGGATGAAGAGACCCAGTACTTC
d_call: .
v_call: TRBV6-5
j_call: TRBJ2-5
clone_size: many

cdr3_aa: CASNPGTASDEQYF
cdr3_nt: TGTGCCAGCAACCCCGGGACAGCGAGCGACGAGCAGTACTTC
d_call: TRBD1
v_call: TRBV7-8
j_call: TRBJ2-7
clone_size: many

cdr3_aa: CASKQPGGYSPLHF
cdr3_nt: TGTGCCAGCAAGCAACCGGGGGGCTATTCACCCCTCCACTTT
d_call: .
v_call: TRBV12-3/TRBV12-4
j_call: TRBJ1-6
clone_size: many

cdr3_aa: CASSVGSGGHYGYTF
cdr3_nt: TGTGCCAGCAGCGTAGGTTCAGGGGGGCACTATGGCTACACCTTC
d_call: TRBD1
v_call: TRBV9
j_call: TRBJ1-2
clone_size: many

cdr3_aa: CASSPGLAGAEETQYF
cdr3_nt: TGTGCCAGCAGCCCAGGACTAGCGGGGGCCGAAGAGACCCAGTACTTC
d_call: TRBD2
v_call: TRBV7-2
j_call: TRBJ2-5
clone_size: many

cdr3_aa: CASSPPDGLTEAFF
cdr3_nt: TGTGCCAGCAGTCCCCCGGACGGACTCACTGAAGCTTTCTTT
d_call: .
v_call: TRBV28
j_call: TRBJ1-1
clone_size: many

cdr3_aa: CASSRDRKDTQYF
cdr3_nt: TGTGCCAGCAGCCGAGACAGGAAGGATACGCAGTATTTT
d_call: .
v_call: TRBV3-1
j_call: TRBJ2-3
clone_size: many

cdr3_aa: CASSIVGGQGNTQYF
cdr3_nt: TGTGCCAGTAGTATAGTAGGGGGACAGGGGAATACGCAGTATTTT
d_call: TRBD1
v_call: TRBV19
j_call: TRBJ2-3
clone_size: many

cdr3_aa: CSARKAGPLNEQFF
cdr3_nt: TGCAGTGCACGGAAAGCAGGACCGCTCAATGAGCAGTTCTTC
d_call: .
v_call: TRBV20-1
j_call: TRBJ2-1
clone_size: many

cdr3_aa: CASSIPFNEQFF
cdr3_nt: TGTGCCAGTAGTATTCCCTTCAATGAGCAGTTCTTC
d_call: .
v_call: TRBV19
j_call: TRBJ2-1
clone_size: few

cdr3_aa: CASSYGQGYQPQHF
cdr3_nt: TGTGCCAGCAGCTACGGACAGGGTTATCAGCCCCAGCATTTT
d_call: TRBD1
v_call: TRBV7-2
j_call: TRBJ1-5
clone_size: many

cdr3_aa: CASSEGGDQTDEQFF
cdr3_nt: TGCGCCAGCAGCGAAGGTGGAGACCAGACCGATGAGCAGTTCTTC
d_call: .
v_call: TRBV4-1
j_call: TRBJ2-1
clone_size: many

cdr3_aa: CASSFPDRGNQPQHF
cdr3_nt: TGTGCCAGCAGTTTCCCGGACAGGGGAAATCAGCCCCAGCATTTT
d_call: TRBD1
v_call: TRBV7-6
j_call: TRBJ1-5
clone_size: many

cdr3_aa: CASSLRGRRLTGELFF
cdr3_nt: TGTGCCAGCAGCCTAAGAGGACGGAGGTTAACCGGGGAGCTGTTTTTT
d_call: .
v_call: TRBV3-1
j_call: TRBJ2-2
clone_size: many

cdr3_aa: CASSLNSLDTDTQYF
cdr3_nt: TGTGCCAGCAGCTTAAATAGTCTAGATACAGATACGCAGTATTTT
d_call: .
v_call: TRBV7-9
j_call: TRBJ2-3
clone_size: .

cdr3_aa: CASRDRDLTDTQYF
cdr3_nt: TGTGCCAGCAGAGACCGGGACCTCACAGATACGCAGTATTTT
d_call: .
v_call: TRBV7-2
j_call: TRBJ2-3
clone_size: many

cdr3_aa: CASLKREGAAITDTQYF
cdr3_nt: TGTGCCAGCCTAAAGAGGGAGGGTGCGGCAATCACAGATACGCAGTATTTT
d_call: TRBD2
v_call: TRBV12-3/TRBV12-4
j_call: TRBJ2-3
clone_size: many

cdr3_aa: CASSLVAPGPSSGANVLTF
cdr3_nt: TGTGCCAGCAGCTTAGTAGCCCCAGGCCCGAGCTCTGGGGCCAACGTCCTGACTTTC
d_call: .
v_call: TRBV7-2
j_call: TRBJ2-6
clone_size: many

cdr3_aa: CASSHVRGELGGETQYF
cdr3_nt: TGCGCCAGCAGCCATGTGCGGGGAGAGTTAGGGGGAGAGACCCAGTACTTC
d_call: .
v_call: TRBV4-3
j_call: TRBJ2-5
clone_size: many

cdr3_aa: CASSRRDTFEAFF
cdr3_nt: TGTGCCAGCAGCCGACGGGACACCTTTGAAGCTTTCTTT
d_call: .
v_call: TRBV7-2
j_call: TRBJ1-1
clone_size: many

cdr3_aa: CASSQESTTGYTGELFF
cdr3_nt: TGCGCCAGCAGCCAAGAGTCCACGACGGGGTACACCGGGGAGCTGTTTTTT
d_call: .
v_call: TRBV4-1
j_call: TRBJ2-2
clone_size: many